The clone carrying this T cell receptor beta chain has only a few counts. Its antigen is unknown. Mismatch with germline at one junction end may stem from a read error. This entry comes from a study of vaccination and CD4 T cells after COVID-19. Overall study findings and caveats: For convalescent patients, 304 of the 307 vaccine-specific clones analyzed were classified as spike mono-reactive. Only relatively few convalescent patients were studied, and early post-infection timepoints were not analyzed.

Treatment described: approximately nine-day PBMC culture with coronavirus spike peptide pools or control peptides (ViraFEST assay). CDR1 and CDR2 from the germline V gene are DFQATT and SNEGSKA (reference sequence). This CDR3 is built from 16 residues. Cultured CD4+ T cell DNA was sequenced using the Oncomine TCR Beta short-read assay. Via MiXCR, TCRdb re-called the PCR reads, giving one row per CDR3 protein. Among about 14,000 distinct CDR3 sequences listed, 25% to 35% were seen once. The chain has TRBV20-1 and TRBJ2-5, with a weak D call TRBD1 (7 bases). This clonotype originated in a human donor who received a COVID-19 vaccine. Sample: CD4+ T cells from blood, cultured in vitro, taken before SARS-CoV-2 vaccination. The CDR3 is CSARERGLARLETQYF. The CDR3 coding sequence is TGCAGTGCCAGAGAAAGGGGGCTAGCGAGGTTGGAGACCCAGTACTTC.